Below are 7 T cell receptor beta chains sequenced from a single sample in a study of shared clonotypes between healthy human individuals. Terminally differentiated effector memory CD45RA+ cells were excluded from the naive CD8 cells, which were CD45RO-negative and positively selected for CCR7. Profiled with immunoSEQ multiplex PCR; TCRdb holds only in-frame clones, not every one. This table has about 700,000 clones, about 91% appearing once. The source material was naive CD8+ T cells sorted from blood. The receptors come from a man between 25 and 39 years old in good health.

As for this clone: Other DNA sequences in this sample translate to the same CDR3. The rearrangement uses TRBV27 and TRBJ2-7; D is uncertain. The CDR3 runs 12 residues. The germline gives CDR1 MNHEY, CDR2 SMNVEV (reference sequence). Trimming pared 7 bases from V and 0 bases from J, leaving 7 bases between. The CDR3 bases are TGTGCCAGCACCGGACGCTCCTACGAGCAGTACTTC. Translated, it gives CASTGRSYEQYF.

The chain has TRBV27 and TRBJ2-1; D is perhaps TRBD2 (6 bases). Germline V gene sequence: CDR1 MNHEY, CDR2 SMNVEV (reference sequence). CDR3 length: 16 amino acids. The V end was cut by 5 bases, the J end by 2 bases, with 16 bases between. The CDR3 region is CASSPSVGEAYNEQFF. CDR3 bases: TGTGCCAGCAGTCCCAGTGTGGGGGAGGCCTACAATGAGCAGTTCTTC.

This sequence joins TRBV11-2 and TRBJ2-7, with 11 bases that match TRBD2. The CDR3 loop spans 17 amino acids. With 0 bases clipped from V and 5 bases from J, the junction kept 9 bases outside the gene matches. Germline CDR1 is SGHAT and CDR2 is FQNNGV. The CDR3 nucleotides are TGTGCCAGCAGCTTAGATTTGACCGGGACTAGCGGTCACGAGCAGTACTTC. It is translated as CASSLDLTGTSGHEQYF.

The count of this clone is one. This chain connects TRBV28 to TRBJ2-7; no definite D call. There are 12 residues in the CDR3. CDR1 is MDHEN, CDR2 SYDVKM, per germline. V lost 1 base, J lost 5 bases, and 6 bases lay in between. DNA for the CDR3: TGTGCCAGCAGTTTATCTGCTCACGAGCAGTACTTC. Translation gives CASSLSAHEQYF.

The chain uses TRBV7-6 and TRBJ1-4, with 7 bases identical to TRBD1. After removal of 5 bases from V and 8 bases from J, the junction contained 11 bases not matched to a gene. Germline assignment: CDR1 SGHVS and CDR2 FNYEAQ. The CDR3 sequence is 15 residues long. This CDR3 is CASSPGTVSLEKLFF. Here the CDR3 DNA reads TGTGCCAGCAGCCCAGGGACAGTTTCCTTGGAAAAACTGTTTTTT.

The V call is TRBV4-1, the J call TRBJ1-3; D is unresolved. V lost 1 base to trimming and J lost 0 bases, with 4 bases between them. CDR1 and CDR2 from the germline V gene are MGHRA and YSYEKL. CDR3 size: 14 residues. In DNA form, the CDR3 reads TGCGCCAGCAGCCAAGTGAGCTCTGGAAACACCATATATTTT. It translates to CASSQVSSGNTIYF.

This chain links TRBV15 with TRBJ2-2; the match to TRBD1 covers 12 bases. The CDR3 consists of 17 residues. J lost 13 bases, V lost 3 bases, and 15 bases had no gene match. CDR1 LNHNV and CDR2 YYDKDF come from the germline V gene (reference sequence). The CDR3 spells CATSRHSGTGGRGGLFF. CDR3 nucleotide sequence: TGTGCCACCAGCAGGCACTCTGGGACAGGGGGCCGGGGAGGGCTGTTTTTT. Full variable domain (rest looked up from reference TRBV15 and TRBJ2-2): DAMVIQNPRYQVTQFGKPVTLSCSQTLNHNVMYWYQQKSSQAPKLLFHYYDKDFNNEADTPDNFQSRRPNTSFCFLDIRSPGLGDTAMYLCATSRHSGTGGRGGLFFGEGSRLTVL.